This TCR beta chain derives from a study of T cells in localized non-small cell lung cancer. This clone was seen just once. Trimming shortened V by 4 bases and J by 5 bases, and 17 bases separated the two germline ends. The CDR3 has 16 residues. Germline CDR1 LNHDA, CDR2 SQIVND (reference sequence). Data came from immunoSEQ multiplex PCR; TCRdb stores just in-frame clones and leaves some out. Among roughly 26,000 clones listed, 80% to 90% were seen once. The chain links TRBV19 to TRBJ1-4; D remains ambiguous. Sequences were derived from peripheral blood, sampled before any cancer treatment. This receptor was taken from a female donor aged 60 or older with stage II squamous cell lung carcinoma. The CDR3 sequence is CASSTRTYRGNEKLFF. The CDR3 coding sequence is TGTGCCAGTAGTACCCGAACCTACCGGGGAAATGAAAAACTGTTTTTT.